Shown below are 22 T cell receptor beta chains from a single sample sequenced in a study of breast tumors, draining lymph nodes, adjacent tissues. The lymph nodes were axillary draining lymph nodes from breast cancer patients. TCRdb re-analysed the multiplex PCR reads in MiXCR, keeping a single row per CDR3 protein. The profile covers roughly 260,000 distinct CDR3 sequences, with 30% to 35% appearing a single time and about 1% taken by the ten largest. Specimen: axillary lymph node tissue. The receptors stem from a female donor with breast cancer. Some clones in this sample may be carry-over from other donors' samples.

This clonotype showed up just a few times. This chain links TRBV5-4 with TRBJ1-1; D may be TRBD1 (6 bases). Trimming removed 0 bases from V and 5 bases from J, with 14 bases in between. The CDR3 has 15 amino acids. The germline gives CDR1 SGHNT, CDR2 YYREEE (reference sequence). The chain's CDR3 is CASSLEGGIRTEAFF. The CDR3 nucleotides read TGTGCCAGCAGCTTGGAAGGGGGTATCCGTACTGAAGCTTTCTTT.

Regarding this clonotype: One end of the junction does not line up with germline, which may come from a read error. This chain uses TRBV24-1 with TRBJ2-1; D possibly matches TRBD1 or TRBD2 (5 bases each). Germline CDR1 is KGHDR and CDR2 is SFDVKD. The CDR3 length is 18 residues. The CDR3 loop reads CATSVRGSLRSSCNEQFF. The CDR3 DNA sequence: TGTGCCACCAGTGTCCGGGGCAGCCTCAGAAGCTCCTGCAATGAGCAGTTCTTC.

Comments on this clonotype: This may stem from a read error, because a much larger clone lies one nucleotide away. The V and J genes are TRBV30 and TRBJ2-5; no clear D gene. In germline, CDR1 is GTSNPN, CDR2 SVGIG (reference sequence). This CDR3 comprises 13 residues. CDR3 sequence (DNA): TGTGCCTGGACGTTAGGTATCCAAGAGACCCTGTACTTC. Amino acid sequence: CAWTLGIQETLYF.

This clonotype was recorded at least ten times. The chain is built from TRBV9 and TRBJ2-5; 7 nucleotides agree with TRBD1. The trim removed 3 bases at V and 1 base at J, leaving 6 bases unmatched. Germline loops: CDR1 SGDLS, CDR2 YYNGEE. This CDR3 contains 15 residues. CDR3 region: CASSGRRDSQETQYF. The DNA of the CDR3 is TGTGCCAGCAGCGGACGCCGGGACAGCCAAGAGACCCAGTACTTC.

This clonotype was observed at least ten times. This rearrangement joins TRBV20-1 to TRBJ1-5; perhaps TRBD1 as D (6 bases). This CDR3 is 16 amino acids long. Germline V gene lookup returns CDR1 DFQATT and CDR2 SNEGSKA (reference sequence). V lost 0 bases, J lost 7 bases, and 19 bases lay in between. CDR3 residues: CSAREGGRGGGQPQHF. The CDR3 DNA is TGCAGTGCTAGAGAGGGCGGTAGGGGGGGCGGGCAGCCCCAGCATTTT.

Many counts were recorded for this clonotype. The rearrangement links TRBV27 to TRBJ2-5; 9 bases align to TRBD1. Unmatched junction bases numbered 9, after V lost 0 bases and J lost 4 bases. Germline loops: CDR1 MNHEY, CDR2 SMNVEV (reference sequence). This CDR3 has 17 residues. CDR3 sequence (DNA): TGTGCCAGCAGTTTATCGCCAACAGGGGGCATCGGAGAGACCCAGTACTTC. The encoded protein is CASSLSPTGGIGETQYF.

This clonotype was counted many times. V and J are TRBV20-1 and TRBJ2-3, with 13 bases fitting TRBD2. V shed 0 bases, J shed 11 bases, and the junction held 8 bases outside the gene matches. The CDR3 extends over 15 amino acids. The germline CDR1 and CDR2 sequences are DFQATT and SNEGSKA (reference sequence). The CDR3 DNA follows: TGCAGTGCTAGAGACCAACTAGCGGGAGGGCCTTTGCAGTATTTT. Protein product: CSARDQLAGGPLQYF.

The sample holds a few counts of this clonotype. The genes are TRBV3-1 and TRBJ2-1, with TRBD2 matching 9 bases. CDR3 size: 16 residues. V lost 5 bases to trimming and J lost 6 bases; unmatched junction nucleotides: 11. Per the germline V gene, CDR1 is LGHDT and CDR2 is YNNKEL (reference sequence). The chain's CDR3 is CASSYNSAGGFNEQFF. DNA of the CDR3: TGTGCCAGCAGCTACAACTCAGCGGGAGGCTTCAATGAGCAGTTCTTC.

This clonotype was picked up many times. The rearrangement uses TRBV20-1 and TRBJ2-1; TRBD2 aligns across 12 bases. Germline lookup yields CDR1 DFQATT and CDR2 SNEGSKA (reference sequence). The CDR3 length is 13 residues. The CDR3 loop is CTPGTSGSAGQFF. The CDR3, as DNA: TGCACCCCTGGGACTAGCGGGTCCGCCGGGCAGTTCTTC.

This clonotype was recorded many times. V and J are TRBV2 and TRBJ1-2; D is undetermined. CDR1 SNHLY and CDR2 FYNNEI come from the germline V gene. Between the trimmed V and J ends, which lost 8 bases and 4 bases, there was a span of 14 bases. CDR3 length: 13 amino acids. The CDR3 coding sequence is TGTGCCAGCGGAGTTCTTCTCGTCTATGGCTACACCTTC. It specifies CASGVLLVYGYTF.

Regarding this clonotype: Likely a read error: the CDR3 ends without its conserved phenylalanine or tryptophan. The J gene is TRBJ1-2, the V gene TRBV6-5, with TRBD1 matching 8 bases. This CDR3 region has 13 residues. V gave up 5 bases and J gave up 5 bases; unmatched junction bases: 4. Germline CDR1 and CDR2: MNHEY and SVGAGI. The CDR3 reads CASSPDRVYGYTL. CDR3 nucleotides: TGTGCCAGCAGTCCGGACAGGGTGTATGGCTACACCCTC.

This clonotype was seen at least ten times. The V gene is TRBV20-1, the J gene TRBJ2-7; 10 nucleotides match TRBD2. This CDR3 is built from 14 residues. Germline CDR1 and CDR2: DFQATT and SNEGSKA (reference sequence). Trimming cost V 3 bases and J 6 bases; bases outside gene matches: 8. CDR3 nucleotides: TGCAGTGCTAGTGGGCTAGCGGGAGCTAGCGAGCAGTACTTC. It codes for CSASGLAGASEQYF.

The V call is TRBV20-1, the J call TRBJ2-1; 8 bases align to TRBD2. Germline trimming cut 0 bases from V and 6 bases from J; bases unmatched to any gene: 13. The CDR3 runs 17 residues. Germline V gene lookup returns CDR1 DFQATT and CDR2 SNEGSKA (reference sequence). The CDR3 is CSARDWGAGDIPNEQFF. CDR3 in DNA: TGCAGTGCTAGAGATTGGGGAGCGGGAGATATCCCCAATGAGCAGTTCTTC.

This rearrangement joins TRBV6-1 to TRBJ2-2; 8 positions match TRBD1. CDR1 MNHNS and CDR2 SASEGT come from the germline V gene. V was clipped by 11 bases and J by 0 bases; unmatched bases: 11. CDR3 size: 16 residues. CDR3 sequence reads: CAGRGQAKPNTGELFF. The CDR3 DNA reads as TGTGCCGGCCGGGGACAGGCCAAACCGAACACCGGGGAGCTGTTTTTT.

V gene TRBV7-3 combines with J gene TRBJ1-2; the D is unclear. Deletions cut 8 bases from V and 5 bases from J, with 21 bases between. Germline V gene data show CDR1 as SGHTA and CDR2 as FQGTGA. The CDR3 runs 15 residues. The CDR3 DNA reads TGTGCCAGCGTTTCCCCGACAACCAAGATGTATGGCTACACCTTC. Translation: CASVSPTTKMYGYTF.

The table lists this clonotype with many counts. The chain is built from TRBV5-1 and TRBJ2-1; D is ambiguous. Germline lookup yields CDR1 SGHRS and CDR2 YFSETQ. The CDR3 contains 12 residues. V was shortened by 2 bases and J by 8 bases, with 8 bases between the two germline ends. CDR3 in amino acids: CASSLPSHEQFF. The CDR3 DNA reads as TGCGCCAGCAGCTTACCGAGCCATGAGCAGTTCTTC.

The J gene is TRBJ2-1, the V gene TRBV12-3 or TRBV12-4; 8 bases are a match to TRBD2. The CDR3 is 21 amino acids. J gave up 2 bases and V 2 bases, and 20 bases lay outside the gene matches. The DNA for the CDR3 is TGTGCCAGCAGTTTACCCTTCACGCTAGGTTCGCGGGAGGCCCCCTACAATGAGCAGTTCTTC. This sequence encodes CASSLPFTLGSREAPYNEQFF.

Concerning this clonotype itself: A read error may explain this, as a much larger clone is one base away. The rearrangement uses TRBV28 and TRBJ1-6; the D is unclear. CDR3 length: 15 residues. Trimming stripped 5 bases from V and 8 bases from J, with 16 bases between. Germline V gene data show CDR1 as MDHEN and CDR2 as SYDVKM. CDR3 sequence: CASSLPTVGDSPLHF. Written as DNA, the CDR3 is TGTGCCAGCAGTCTTCCGACCGTTGGGGATTCACCCCTCCACTTT.

This clonotype was counted at least ten times. Here the CDR3 DNA reads TGCAGTGTCCCGGACCTTACAGGGTCCGGGGAGCTGTTTTTT. Translated, it gives CSVPDLTGSGELFF. The chain carries TRBV20-1 and TRBJ2-2, with D tentatively TRBD1 (6 bases). This CDR3 comprises 14 residues. Deletions cut 7 bases from V and 6 bases from J, with 18 bases between. The germline gives CDR1 DFQATT, CDR2 SNEGSKA (reference sequence).

This clonotype was seen many times. V gene TRBV19 combines with J gene TRBJ2-3; the match to TRBD1 covers 8 bases. Per the germline V gene, CDR1 is LNHDA and CDR2 is SQIVND (reference sequence). This CDR3 spans 14 amino acids. With V trimmed by 3 bases and J by 5 bases, 4 bases remained unmatched. CDR3 coding DNA: TGTGCCAGTAGTATTCAGGGGGCCGGAGATACGCAGTATTTT. As protein: CASSIQGAGDTQYF. The entire variable domain, with the rest obtained from reference TRBV19 and TRBJ2-3, is as follows: DGGITQSPKYLFRKEGQNVTLSCEQNLNHDAMYWYRQDPGQGLRLIYYSQIVNDFQKGDIAEGYSVSREKKESFPLTVTSAQKNPTAFYLCASSIQGAGDTQYFGPGTRLTVL.

Regarding this clonotype: The CDR3 does not close with the conserved phenylalanine or tryptophan, likely indicating a read error. No DNA is shown, since the ends of the CDR3 on it are uncertain; the CDR3 is the one TCRdb lists. The chain uses TRBV7-2 and TRBJ2-7; the table assigns TRBD1, which was not confirmed against the DNA. Looked up from germline, CDR1 is SGHTA and CDR2 is FQGNSA. The CDR3 is 11 residues long, ends included. The CDR3 region is CASSPPTGHYL.

There are many counts of this clonotype. The V and J genes are TRBV11-2 and TRBJ1-4, with D perhaps matching TRBD1 (6 bases). This CDR3 spans 16 amino acids. Trimming shortened V by 5 bases and J by 7 bases, and 20 bases separated the two germline ends. Germline loops: CDR1 SGHAT, CDR2 FQNNGV. CDR3 coding DNA: TGTGCCAGCAGCCGAATAGGACAAGTCAGGGGTGAAAAACTGTTTTTT. This translates into CASSRIGQVRGEKLFF.